The T cell receptor beta chain described here comes from a study of monozygotic twins with cystic fibrosis. Across the study: Library input was 2.5 to 3.5 micrograms of fragmented DNA, with 15 PCR cycles.

Findings and limits, study-wide: Monozygotic CF twins shared more identical nucleotide clonotypes than unrelated patients.

As concerns this clone: Its antigen is not identified.

Data came from immunoSEQ multiplex PCR; TCRdb stores just in-frame clones and leaves some out. The sample includes some 11,000 clones, around 97% of them seen just once. The sequencing input was blood. The receptor was isolated from a boy between 5 and 17 years old with cystic fibrosis.

Here the CDR3 DNA reads TGTGCCAGCAGTCCGGACAGGGGAGTTCCTGAAGCTTTCTTT. Translated, it gives CASSPDRGVPEAFF. The chain couples TRBV2 to TRBJ1-1, with 9 positions matching TRBD1. V shed 5 bases and J 6 bases; nucleotides not matched to a gene: 7. The CDR3 runs 14 residues. Germline loops: CDR1 SNHLY, CDR2 FYNNEI.